This T cell receptor (beta chain) emerged from a study of blood T cell repertoires in COVID-19. This CDR3 contains 14 residues. CDR1 is ENHRY and CDR2 is SYGVKD in the germline V gene. V lost 6 bases to trimming and J lost 3 bases; unmatched junction nucleotides: 6. Original processing notes: Cell counts per sample came from amplifying reference gene primers. TCRdb's table, derived via immunoSEQ multiplex PCR, lists solely in-frame clones and lacks some. The V and J calls and clone size come from that table; D and trimming were worked out from the DNA. The table lists roughly 200,000 clones, roughly 88% of them singletons.

The sample consisted of peripheral blood. The clonotype comes from a woman between 35 and 50 years old with COVID-19, enrolled during active disease. This rearrangement joins TRBV10-3 to TRBJ2-7; 9 bases line up with TRBD1. The CDR3 here is CAIRTGTGNYEQYF. CDR3 DNA sequence: TGTGCCATCAGGACCGGGACAGGGAACTACGAGCAGTACTTC.